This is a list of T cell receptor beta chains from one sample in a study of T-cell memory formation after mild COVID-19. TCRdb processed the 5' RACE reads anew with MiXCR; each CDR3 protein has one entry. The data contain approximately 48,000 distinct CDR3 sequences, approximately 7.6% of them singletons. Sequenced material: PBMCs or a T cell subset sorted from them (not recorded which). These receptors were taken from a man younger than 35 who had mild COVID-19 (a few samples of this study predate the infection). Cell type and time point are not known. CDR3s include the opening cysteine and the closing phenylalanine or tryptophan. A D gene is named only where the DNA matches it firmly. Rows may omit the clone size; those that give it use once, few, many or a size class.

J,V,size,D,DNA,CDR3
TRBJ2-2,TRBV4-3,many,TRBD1,TGCGCCAGCAGCCGACAGGGCAACCGGGAGCTGTTTTTT,CASSRQGNRELFF
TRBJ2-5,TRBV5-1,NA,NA,TGCGCCAGCAGCTTGAGTTCAGGGAAGCAAGAGACCCAGTACTTC,CASSLSSGKQETQYF
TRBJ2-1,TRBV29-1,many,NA,TGCAGCGTTGCTCCGCGATTCAACAATGAGCAGTTCTTC,CSVAPRFNNEQFF
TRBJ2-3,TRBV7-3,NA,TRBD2,TGTGCCAGCAGTCCGGAACTAGCGGGGACAGATACGCAGTATTTT,CASSPELAGTDTQYF
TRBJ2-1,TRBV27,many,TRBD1,TGTGCCAGCAGTTCCTTGGGACAGGGAGGCCACAATGAGCAGTTCTTC,CASSSLGQGGHNEQFF
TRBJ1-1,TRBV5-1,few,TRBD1,TGCGCCAGCAGCGGGACAGGGGGGAACACTGAAGCTTTCTTT,CASSGTGGNTEAFF
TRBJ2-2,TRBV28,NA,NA,TGTGCCAGGTTTCAAAGGGAGCTGTTTTTT,CARFQRELFF
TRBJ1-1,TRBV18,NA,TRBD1,TGTGCCAGCTCACCAACGGGACAGGGCGGGTCTGAAGCTTTCTTT,CASSPTGQGGSEAFF
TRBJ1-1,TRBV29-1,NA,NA,TGCAGCGTTGTAAGAGGGGGGGTGAACACTGAAGCTTTCTTT,CSVVRGGVNTEAFF
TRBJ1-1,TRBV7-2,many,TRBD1,TGTGCCAGCAGCTCCCCTCGACAGGGGGCTTCCACTGAAGCTTTCTTT,CASSSPRQGASTEAFF
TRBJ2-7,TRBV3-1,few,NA,TGTGCCAGCAGATCGACCACCTCCTACGAGCAGTACTTC,CASRSTTSYEQYF
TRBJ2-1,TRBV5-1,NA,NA,TGCGCCAGCAGCACGGACTCTGGCTACAATGAGCAGTTCTTC,CASSTDSGYNEQFF
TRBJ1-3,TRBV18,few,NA,TGTGCCAGCTCACCCCTAGCGGCGAACTCTGGAAACACCATATATTTT,CASSPLAANSGNTIYF
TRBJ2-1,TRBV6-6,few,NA,TGTGCCAGCAGTAAGAGGGGAAATGAGCAGTTCTTC,CASSKRGNEQFF
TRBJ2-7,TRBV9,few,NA,TGTGCCAGCAGCTTGACACCCGGGGTCTACGAGCAGTACTTC,CASSLTPGVYEQYF
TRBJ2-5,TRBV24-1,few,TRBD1,TGTGCCACCAGTGGGACAGGCGGGGAGACCCAGTACTTC,CATSGTGGETQYF
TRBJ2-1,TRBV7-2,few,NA,TGTGCCAGCAGCTTATGGGTGGACAATGAGCAGTTCTTC,CASSLWVDNEQFF
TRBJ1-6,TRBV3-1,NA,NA,TGTGCCAGCAGCCAGAGAAGAGAGGCGGACACCCTCCACTTT,CASSQRREADTLHF
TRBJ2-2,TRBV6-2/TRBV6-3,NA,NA,TGTGCCAGCACCGATCCCGGGGGGCGAGGGGAGCTGTTTTTT,CASTDPGGRGELFF
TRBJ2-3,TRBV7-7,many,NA,TGTGCTAGCAGCTCAGAACGTGAAGATACGCAGTATTTT,CASSSEREDTQYF
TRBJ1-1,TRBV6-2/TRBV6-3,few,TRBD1,TGTGCCAGCAGTCACAGGGGTAACACTGAAGCTTTCTTT,CASSHRGNTEAFF
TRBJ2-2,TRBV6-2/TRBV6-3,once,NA,TGTGCCAGCATCAAAAGCCGCCGGGTGGGGCGCACCGGGGAGCTGTTTTTT,CASIKSRRVGRTGELFF
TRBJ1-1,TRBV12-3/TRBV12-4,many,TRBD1,TGTGCCAGCAGTTTGACAGGGGAAACTGAAGCTTTCTTT,CASSLTGETEAFF
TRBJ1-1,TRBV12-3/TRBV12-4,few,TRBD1,TGTGCCAGCAGGGGACAGAGCGACTCTGAAGCTTTCTTT,CASRGQSDSEAFF
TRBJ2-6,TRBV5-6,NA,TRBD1,TGTGCCAGCAGCCAAGGACAGGCCGGGGCCAACGTCCTGACTTTC,CASSQGQAGANVLTF
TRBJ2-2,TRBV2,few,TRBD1,TGTGCCAGCAATTGGGAACAGGGGCTCGGGGAGCTGTTTTTT,CASNWEQGLGELFF